These 14 T cell receptor beta chains originate from one sample sequenced in a study of cytomegalovirus exposure and HLA in healthy donors. 60 Vbeta and 13 Jbeta primers were used in PCR. The repertoire was sequenced with immunoSEQ multiplex PCR; TCRdb's copy has only in-frame clones and lacks some. The sample lists roughly 130,000 clones, around 74% occurring once. Sequenced: PBMCs. All receptors come from a woman aged 45-65 years in good health and CMV-seropositive.

The rearrangement joins TRBV4-1 to TRBJ2-3; possible D gene TRBD2, 6 bases. Deletions cut 1 base from V and 4 bases from J, with 21 bases between. Germline CDR1 MGHRA, CDR2 YSYEKL. This CDR3 region has 18 residues. The CDR3 spells CASSQGPGGIGSADTQYF. The CDR3 region has the DNA TGCGCCAGCAGCCAAGGTCCCGGCGGGATTGGGAGTGCAGATACGCAGTATTTT.

The chain links TRBV6-4 to TRBJ2-2; 10 bases fit TRBD1. Unmatched junction bases numbered 8, after V lost 6 bases and J lost 4 bases. This CDR3 has 16 amino acids. CDR1 is MRHNA and CDR2 is SNTAGT in the germline V gene. CDR3 DNA: TGTGCCAGCAGACCCGGGACAGGGGACGGCACCGGGGAGCTGTTTTTT. It specifies CASRPGTGDGTGELFF.

The table lists this clone with a few counts. V and J are TRBV6-5 and TRBJ1-3; D perhaps matches TRBD1 (6 bases). Trimming shortened V by 2 bases and J by 2 bases, and 13 bases separated the two germline ends. This CDR3 has 16 residues. Germline V CDR1 and CDR2: MNHEY, SVGAGI. The CDR3 here is CASSYEPGATGNTIYF. CDR3 DNA: TGTGCCAGCAGTTACGAACCAGGGGCGACTGGAAACACCATATATTTT.

This clone came up once. This chain joins TRBV30 and TRBJ2-1; 16 bases match TRBD2. The length of the CDR3 is 17 residues. Germline assignment: CDR1 GTSNPN and CDR2 SVGIG (reference sequence). With V trimmed by 7 bases and J by 0 bases, 6 bases remained unmatched. The CDR3 DNA sequence: TGTGCCTCTAAGGGACTAGCGGGGGGGAACTCCTACAATGAGCAGTTCTTC. Its protein is CASKGLAGGNSYNEQFF.

J is TRBJ2-5 and V is TRBV11-3, with a possible D match to TRBD1 (5 bases). Germline V gene sequence: CDR1 SGHNT, CDR2 YENEEA. Trimming took 3 bases from V and 2 from J, leaving 7 bases between them. The CDR3 extends over 13 amino acids. The CDR3, as DNA: TGTGCCAGCAGCTTTACAGGACAAGAGACCCAGTACTTC. Translated, it gives CASSFTGQETQYF.

The chain employs TRBV29-1 and TRBJ2-7; D may be TRBD1 (6 bases). CDR3 length: 12 residues. CDR1 and CDR2 from the germline V gene are SQVTM and ANQGSEA. Trimming removed 5 bases from V and 2 bases from J, with 10 bases in between. The CDR3, as DNA: TGCAGCGTTTACGGGACAACCTACGAGCAGTACTTC. Residues: CSVYGTTYEQYF.

This clone was seen a few times. The V and J genes are TRBV7-2 and TRBJ2-3, with D possibly being TRBD2 (6 bases). CDR1 SGHTA and CDR2 FQGNSA come from the germline V gene. The CDR3 totals 13 residues. Between the trimmed V and J ends, which lost 5 bases and 4 bases, there was a span of 10 bases. This chain's CDR3 is CASSPDYSDTQYF. CDR3 DNA sequence: TGTGCCAGCAGCCCGGACTACTCAGATACGCAGTATTTT. The full variable domain, rest sourced from reference TRBV7-2 and TRBJ2-3, is GAGVSQSPSNKVTEKGKDVELRCDPISGHTALYWYRQSLGQGLEFLIYFQGNSAPDKSGLPSDRFSAERTGGSVSTLTIQRTQQEDSAVYLCASSPDYSDTQYFGPGTRLTVL.

This clone occurred a few times. The J gene is TRBJ1-2, the V gene TRBV29-1; tentative D call: TRBD1 (5 bases). The germline CDR1 and CDR2 sequences are SQVTM and ANQGSEA. This CDR3 contains 12 residues. V was clipped by 7 bases and J by 6 bases, with 15 bases between them. The CDR3 region has the DNA TGCAGCGGGGGAGGGGCCGACGATGGCTACACCTTC. Amino acid sequence: CSGGGADDGYTF.

The chain employs TRBV4-1 and TRBJ1-1; 10 bases line up with TRBD1. The CDR3 is 15 amino acids. The V gene's germline CDR1 is MGHRA and CDR2 YSYEKL. The junction had 10 bases not matched to a gene; V was cut back by 1 base and J by 11 bases. The CDR3 is CASSQGADRGRAAFF. The CDR3 nucleotides are TGCGCCAGCAGCCAAGGGGCAGACAGGGGGCGAGCTGCTTTCTTT.

This clone was seen once. The V and J genes are TRBV5-6 and TRBJ1-5; maybe TRBD1 (5 bases). Germline CDR1 reads SGHDT; CDR2 reads YYEEEE. Trimming took off 1 base at V and 0 bases at J, with 17 bases between the two ends. This CDR3 is built from 18 residues. Here the CDR3 reads CASSLPGPPWHSNQPQHF. The CDR3 DNA is TGTGCCAGCAGCTTGCCAGGGCCTCCCTGGCATAGCAATCAGCCCCAGCATTTT.

The gene calls are TRBV7-2 and TRBJ2-7, with TRBD1 matching over 9 bases. This CDR3 is 14 amino acids long. The trim removed 4 bases at V and 6 bases at J, leaving 7 bases unmatched. Germline V gene lookup returns CDR1 SGHTA and CDR2 FQGNSA. The CDR3 sequence is CASSSSGTGREQYF. CDR3 DNA: TGTGCCAGCAGCTCCTCCGGGACAGGGCGCGAGCAGTACTTC.

This clone was detected only a few times. J is TRBJ2-7 and V is TRBV11-2, with a possible D match to TRBD2 (5 bases). V gave up 3 bases and J gave up 1 base, with 16 bases separating them. Germline values: CDR1 SGHAT, CDR2 FQNNGV. This CDR3 region has 16 residues. The DNA of the CDR3 is TGTGCCAGCAGCTTTGGGAGTATAACGAAGTCCTACGAGCAGTACTTC. This translates into CASSFGSITKSYEQYF.

Only one count was recorded for this clone. This chain uses TRBV7-9 with TRBJ2-5; no firm D call. V lost 5 bases, J lost 5 bases, and 21 bases lay in between. Germline CDR1 is SEHNR and CDR2 is FQNEAQ (reference sequence). This CDR3 has 16 amino acids. CDR3 sequence reads: CASSPAISNLMETQYF. In DNA form, the CDR3 reads TGTGCCAGCAGCCCAGCGATCTCCAACCTCATGGAGACCCAGTACTTC.

This clone was observed a single time. The gene calls are TRBV15 and TRBJ1-1, with a weak D call TRBD1 (5 bases). V lost 0 bases and J 3 bases, leaving 17 bases between the germline ends. The CDR3 contains 17 residues. Germline CDR1 and CDR2: LNHNV and YYDKDF (reference sequence). The CDR3 nucleotides are TGTGCCACCAGCAGAGAGTCGGGGGGTTGGGAGGACACTGAAGCTTTCTTT. The encoded protein is CATSRESGGWEDTEAFF.